What follows describes a single T cell receptor beta chain. Some clones are missing from TCRdb's copy, which holds only in-frame ones; the method was immunoSEQ multiplex PCR. The sample lists about 160,000 clones; approximately 92% were seen once. This specimen comes from a study of blood T cell repertoires in COVID-19. Sequenced: peripheral blood. This TCR derives from a woman aged 45-60 years with acute or convalescent COVID-19.

CDR3 in DNA: TGTGCCAGCAGTTTATCCGCCAGGGTACACACTGAAGCTTTCTTT. It encodes CASSLSARVHTEAFF. The chain combines TRBV27 with TRBJ1-1, with a tentative D call TRBD1 (5 bases). The germline V gene encodes CDR1 MNHEY and CDR2 SMNVEV (reference sequence). Trimming stripped 0 bases from V and 3 bases from J, with 11 bases between. The CDR3 spans 15 residues.